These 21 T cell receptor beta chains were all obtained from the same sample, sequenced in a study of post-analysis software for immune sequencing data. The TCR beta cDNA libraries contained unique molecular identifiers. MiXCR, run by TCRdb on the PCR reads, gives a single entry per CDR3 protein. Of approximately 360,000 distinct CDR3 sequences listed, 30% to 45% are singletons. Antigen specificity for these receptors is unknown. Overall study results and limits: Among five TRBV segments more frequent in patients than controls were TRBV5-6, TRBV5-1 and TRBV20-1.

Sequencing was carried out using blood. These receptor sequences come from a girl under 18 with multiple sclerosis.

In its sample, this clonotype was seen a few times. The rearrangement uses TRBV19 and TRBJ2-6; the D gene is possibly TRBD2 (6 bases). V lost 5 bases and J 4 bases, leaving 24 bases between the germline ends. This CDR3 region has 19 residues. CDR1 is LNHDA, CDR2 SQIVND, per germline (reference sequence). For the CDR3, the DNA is TGTGCCAGTAGTGGGACCGGGAGAAAGGGAGTGACGGGGGCCAACGTCCTGACTTTC. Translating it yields CASSGTGRKGVTGANVLTF.

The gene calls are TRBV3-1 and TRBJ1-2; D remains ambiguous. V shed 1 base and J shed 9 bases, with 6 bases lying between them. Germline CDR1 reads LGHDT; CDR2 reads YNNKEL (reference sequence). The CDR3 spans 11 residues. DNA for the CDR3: TGTGCCAGCAGCCAAGGGGGTAGCTACACCTTC. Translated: CASSQGGSYTF. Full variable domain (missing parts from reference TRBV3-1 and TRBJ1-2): DTAVSQTPKYLVTQMGNDKSIKCEQNLGHDTMYWYKQDSKKFLKIMFSYNNKELIINETVPNRFSPKSPDKAHLNLHINSLELGDSAVYFCASSQGGSYTFGSGTRLTVV.

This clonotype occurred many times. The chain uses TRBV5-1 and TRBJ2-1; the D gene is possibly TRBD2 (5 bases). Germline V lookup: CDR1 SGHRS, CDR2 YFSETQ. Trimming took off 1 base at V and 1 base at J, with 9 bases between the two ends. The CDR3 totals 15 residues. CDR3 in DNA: TGCGCCAGCAGCTTGATGTCGGGATCCTACAATGAGCAGTTCTTC. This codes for CASSLMSGSYNEQFF.

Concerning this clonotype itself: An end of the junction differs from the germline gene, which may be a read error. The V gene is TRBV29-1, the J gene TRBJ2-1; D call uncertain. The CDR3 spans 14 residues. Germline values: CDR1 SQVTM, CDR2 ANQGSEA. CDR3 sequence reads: CSVVAGFSYSEQFF. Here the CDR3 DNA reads TGCAGCGTTGTGGCCGGATTCTCCTACAGTGAGCAGTTCTTC.

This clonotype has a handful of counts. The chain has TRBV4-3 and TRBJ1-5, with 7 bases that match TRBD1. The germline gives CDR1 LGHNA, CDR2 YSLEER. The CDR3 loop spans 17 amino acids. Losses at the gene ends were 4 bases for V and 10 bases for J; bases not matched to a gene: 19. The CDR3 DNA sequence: TGCGCCAGCAGCCCGTCCTACCAGGGGGACCCTGTGAGACCCCAGCATTTT. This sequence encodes CASSPSYQGDPVRPQHF.

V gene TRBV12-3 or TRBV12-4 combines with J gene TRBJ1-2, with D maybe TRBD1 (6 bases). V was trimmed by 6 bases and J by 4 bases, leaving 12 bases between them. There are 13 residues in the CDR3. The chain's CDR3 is CASSPDRLYGYTF. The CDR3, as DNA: TGTGCCAGCAGCCCCGACAGGCTCTATGGCTACACCTTC.

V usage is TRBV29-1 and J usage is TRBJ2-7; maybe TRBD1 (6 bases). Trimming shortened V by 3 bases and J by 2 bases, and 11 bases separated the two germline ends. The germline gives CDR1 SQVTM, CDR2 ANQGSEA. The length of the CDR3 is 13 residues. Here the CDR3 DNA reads TGCAGCGTTGAGACAGGTGGGACCTACGAGCAGTACTTC. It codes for CSVETGGTYEQYF.

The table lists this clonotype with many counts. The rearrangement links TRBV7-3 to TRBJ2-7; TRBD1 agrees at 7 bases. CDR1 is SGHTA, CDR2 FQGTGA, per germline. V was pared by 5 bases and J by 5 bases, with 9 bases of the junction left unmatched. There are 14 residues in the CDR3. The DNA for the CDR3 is TGTGCCAGCAGCCCGGGACAGTCAAATCACGAGCAGTACTTC. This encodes CASSPGQSNHEQYF. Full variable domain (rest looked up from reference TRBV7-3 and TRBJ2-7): GAGVSQTPSNKVTEKGKYVELRCDPISGHTALYWYRQSLGQGPEFLIYFQGTGAADDSGLPNDRFFAVRPEGSVSTLKIQRTERGDSAVYLCASSPGQSNHEQYFGPGTRLTVT.

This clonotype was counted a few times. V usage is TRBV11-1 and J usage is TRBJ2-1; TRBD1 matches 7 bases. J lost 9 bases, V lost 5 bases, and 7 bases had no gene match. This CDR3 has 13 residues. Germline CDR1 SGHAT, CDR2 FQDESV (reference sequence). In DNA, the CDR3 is TGTGCCAGCAGCCTAGGGGGCGGTGGTGAGCAGTTCTTC. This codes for CASSLGGGGEQFF.

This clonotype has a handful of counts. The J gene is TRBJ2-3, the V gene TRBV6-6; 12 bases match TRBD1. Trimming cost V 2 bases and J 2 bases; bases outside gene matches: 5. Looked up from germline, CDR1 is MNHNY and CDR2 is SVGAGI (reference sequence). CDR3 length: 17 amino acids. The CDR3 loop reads CASSYPGQGAFTDTQYF. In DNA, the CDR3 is TGTGCCAGCAGTTACCCGGGACAGGGGGCCTTCACAGATACGCAGTATTTT.

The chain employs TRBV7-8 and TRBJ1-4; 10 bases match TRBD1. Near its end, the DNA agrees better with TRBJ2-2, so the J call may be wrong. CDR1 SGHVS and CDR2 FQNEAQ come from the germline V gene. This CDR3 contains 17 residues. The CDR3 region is CASSLPKTGGKTGELFF. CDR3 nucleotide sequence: TGTGCCAGCAGCTTGCCGAAGACAGGGGGCAAGACCGGGGAGCTGTTTTTT.

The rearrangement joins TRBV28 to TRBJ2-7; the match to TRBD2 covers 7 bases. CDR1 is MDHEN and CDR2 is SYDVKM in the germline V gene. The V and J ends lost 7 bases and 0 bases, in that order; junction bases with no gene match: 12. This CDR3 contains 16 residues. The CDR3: CASTSIGAGPSYEQYF. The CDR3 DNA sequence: TGTGCCAGCACTTCTATTGGAGCGGGGCCCTCCTACGAGCAGTACTTC.

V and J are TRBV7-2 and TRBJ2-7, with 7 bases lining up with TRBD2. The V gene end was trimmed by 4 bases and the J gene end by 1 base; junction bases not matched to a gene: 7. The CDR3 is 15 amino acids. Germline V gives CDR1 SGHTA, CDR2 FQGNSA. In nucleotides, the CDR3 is TGTGCCAGCAGCTCCGCGGCGGGAGTATCCTACGAGCAGTACTTC. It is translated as CASSSAAGVSYEQYF.

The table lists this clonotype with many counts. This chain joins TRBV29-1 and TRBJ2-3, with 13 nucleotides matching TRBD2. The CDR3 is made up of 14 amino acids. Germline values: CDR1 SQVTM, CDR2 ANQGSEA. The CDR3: CSAGLAGGTDTQYF. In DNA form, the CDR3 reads TGCAGTGCTGGACTAGCGGGGGGCACAGATACGCAGTATTTT.

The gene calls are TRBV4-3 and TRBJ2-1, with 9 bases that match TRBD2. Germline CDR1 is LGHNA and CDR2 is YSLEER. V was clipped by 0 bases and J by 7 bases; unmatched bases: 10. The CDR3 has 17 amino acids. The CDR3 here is CASSQDKAAGGGNEQFF. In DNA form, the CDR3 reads TGCGCCAGCAGCCAAGATAAGGCAGCGGGGGGAGGTAATGAGCAGTTCTTC.

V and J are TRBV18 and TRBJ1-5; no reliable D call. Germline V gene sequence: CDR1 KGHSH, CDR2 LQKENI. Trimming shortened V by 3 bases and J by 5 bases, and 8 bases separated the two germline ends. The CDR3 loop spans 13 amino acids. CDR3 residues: CASSPRNDQPQHF. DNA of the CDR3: TGTGCCAGCTCACCCCGGAACGATCAGCCCCAGCATTTT.

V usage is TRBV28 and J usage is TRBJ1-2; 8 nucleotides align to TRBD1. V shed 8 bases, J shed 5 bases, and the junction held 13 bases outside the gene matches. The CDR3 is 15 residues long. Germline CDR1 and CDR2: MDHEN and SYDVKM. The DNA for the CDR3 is TGTGCCAGCTGGGAGCGGACAGGGTGGGATTATGGCTACACCTTC. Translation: CASWERTGWDYGYTF.

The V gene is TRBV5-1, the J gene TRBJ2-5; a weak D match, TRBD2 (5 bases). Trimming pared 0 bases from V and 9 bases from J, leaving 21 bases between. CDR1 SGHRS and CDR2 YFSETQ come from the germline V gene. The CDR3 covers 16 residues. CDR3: CASSLEVASNGNSQYF. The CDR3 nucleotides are TGCGCCAGCAGCTTGGAAGTGGCTAGCAATGGGAATTCCCAGTACTTC.

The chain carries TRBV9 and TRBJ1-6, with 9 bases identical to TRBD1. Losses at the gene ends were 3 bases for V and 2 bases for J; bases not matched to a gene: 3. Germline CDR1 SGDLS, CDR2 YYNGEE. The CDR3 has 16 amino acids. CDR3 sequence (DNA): TGTGCCAGCAGCGCGGGGACAGGGACCTATAATTCACCCCTCCACTTT. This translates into CASSAGTGTYNSPLHF.

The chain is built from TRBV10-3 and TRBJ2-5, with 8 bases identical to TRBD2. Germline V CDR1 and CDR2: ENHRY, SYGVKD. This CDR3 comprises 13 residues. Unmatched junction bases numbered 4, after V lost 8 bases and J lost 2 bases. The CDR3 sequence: CAIGAGGQETQYF. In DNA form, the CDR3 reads TGTGCCATCGGGGCGGGGGGACAAGAGACCCAGTACTTC.

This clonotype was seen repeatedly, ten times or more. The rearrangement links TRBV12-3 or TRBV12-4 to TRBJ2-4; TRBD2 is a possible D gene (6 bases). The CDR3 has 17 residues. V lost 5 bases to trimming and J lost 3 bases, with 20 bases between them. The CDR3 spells CASSPRGQGLYKNIQYF. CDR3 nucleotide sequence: TGTGCCAGCAGTCCCCGAGGGCAGGGACTCTACAAAAACATTCAGTACTTC.